These 7 T cell receptor beta chains share one sample of origin, sequenced in a study of blood T cells in healthy people across ages. The authors ran a second PCR of about 6 to 11 cycles using a sample-barcoded 5' primer and a J-beta primer mix. TCRdb analysed the 5' RACE reads with MiXCR anew, one entry per CDR3 protein. The sample lists about 650,000 distinct CDR3 sequences, about 34% seen once, with approximately 15% in the top ten. The specimen was blood. The receptor set was obtained from a woman of 80 years or more in good health.

The rearrangement uses TRBV28 and TRBJ2-7; D uncertain. V gave up 2 bases and J gave up 6 bases, with 11 bases separating them. The V gene's germline CDR1 is MDHEN and CDR2 SYDVKM. The CDR3 loop spans 13 amino acids. CDR3 sequence reads: CASSLGSGREQYF. CDR3 DNA sequence: TGTGCCAGCAGTTTAGGAAGTGGGCGCGAGCAGTACTTC.

This clonotype appeared many times. V is TRBV6-2 or TRBV6-3 and J is TRBJ1-5; possibly TRBD1 for D (6 bases). Germline V gives CDR1 MNHEY, CDR2 SVGEGT. The CDR3 totals 13 residues. Trimming took 7 bases from V and 9 from J, leaving 16 bases between them. The CDR3 DNA is TGTGCCAGCATCAAGGGGGGTTCTGGGCCCCAGCATTTT. It is translated as CASIKGGSGPQHF.

The V and J genes are TRBV15 and TRBJ2-1, with a possible D match to TRBD2 (5 bases). The CDR3 extends over 16 amino acids. Germline loops: CDR1 LNHNV, CDR2 YYDKDF (reference sequence). Trimming cost V 0 bases and J 5 bases, with 14 bases left between them. Here the CDR3 reads CATSRDGFEGNNEQFF. CDR3 in DNA: TGTGCCACCAGCAGAGATGGCTTCGAGGGCAACAATGAGCAGTTCTTC.

This clonotype came up a few times. This sequence joins TRBV6-6 and TRBJ2-7; TRBD1 matches at 9 bases. V shed 6 bases and J 4 bases; nucleotides not matched to a gene: 10. CDR1 and CDR2 from the germline V gene are MNHNY and SVGAGI (reference sequence). This CDR3 is built from 15 residues. The CDR3 coding sequence is TGTGCCAGCAGCCTGACGGGGACAGGGAGGTACGAGCAGTACTTC. This gives the protein CASSLTGTGRYEQYF.

To note about this clonotype: Given a much more abundant clone one base away, this may be a read error. In this CDR3 the conserved last residue, phenylalanine or tryptophan, is missing, so a read error is likely. V usage is TRBV20-1 and J usage is TRBJ1-2; unclear D gene. Germline CDR1 and CDR2: DFQATT and SNEGSKA (reference sequence). CDR3 length: 10 amino acids. V lost 7 bases, J lost 5 bases, and 8 bases lay in between. CDR3 protein: CSEGCYGYTI. CDR3 in DNA: TGCAGTGAGGGCTGTTATGGCTACACCATC.

At least ten counts were recorded for this clonotype. This chain joins TRBV7-9 and TRBJ2-3; TRBD2 matches 9 bases. This CDR3 contains 14 residues. Trimming at V came to 3 bases and at J to 4 bases, leaving 2 bases not matched to a gene. CDR1 and CDR2 from the germline V gene are SEHNR and FQNEAQ (reference sequence). CDR3 bases: TGTGCCAGCAGCTTTTTAGCGGGGGCAGATACGCAGTATTTT. This gives the protein CASSFLAGADTQYF.

This clonotype was counted many times. The chain is built from TRBV20-1 and TRBJ1-1, with D uncertain. The CDR3 spans 12 residues. V dropped 3 bases and J dropped 2 bases, with 7 bases sitting between them. CDR1 is DFQATT and CDR2 is SNEGSKA in the germline V gene (reference sequence). Written as DNA, the CDR3 is TGCAGTGCTAGCCAGGTAAACACTGAAGCTTTCTTT. It specifies CSASQVNTEAFF.